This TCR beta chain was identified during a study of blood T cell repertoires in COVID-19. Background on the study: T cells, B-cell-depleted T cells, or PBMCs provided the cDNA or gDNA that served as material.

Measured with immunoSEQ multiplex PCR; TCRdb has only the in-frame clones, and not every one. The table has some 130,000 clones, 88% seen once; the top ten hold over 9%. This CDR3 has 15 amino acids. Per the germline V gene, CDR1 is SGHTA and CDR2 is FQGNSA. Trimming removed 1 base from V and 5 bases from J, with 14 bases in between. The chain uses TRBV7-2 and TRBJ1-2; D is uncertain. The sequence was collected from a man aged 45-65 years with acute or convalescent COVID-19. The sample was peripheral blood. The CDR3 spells CASSLDRQAAYGYTF. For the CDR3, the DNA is TGTGCCAGCAGCTTAGACCGGCAGGCTGCGTATGGCTACACCTTC. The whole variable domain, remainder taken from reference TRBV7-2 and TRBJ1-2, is GAGVSQSPSNKVTEKGKDVELRCDPISGHTALYWYRQSLGQGLEFLIYFQGNSAPDKSGLPSDRFSAERTGGSVSTLTIQRTQQEDSAVYLCASSLDRQAAYGYTFGSGTRLTVV.